These 12 T cell receptor beta chains were sequenced from one sample in a study of blood T cells in healthy people across ages. Then a second PCR, running roughly 7 to 11 cycles, was carried out with a sample-barcoded 5' primer and a J-beta primer mix. One entry per CDR3 protein results from TCRdb running MiXCR on the 5' RACE reads. This table has about 760,000 distinct CDR3 sequences, more than 20% appearing once. This same sample was also part of a study on T cells of mothers and their children.

Sequenced input: blood. The receptors were gathered from a boy younger than 18 in good health.

The V call is TRBV27, the J call TRBJ2-7; D unresolved. The CDR3 is made up of 13 amino acids. With 4 bases removed from V and 2 bases from J, the gap between germline ends came to 9 bases. The germline gives CDR1 MNHEY, CDR2 SMNVEV (reference sequence). CDR3 in DNA: TGTGCCAGCAGTTCTGGCGGTACCTACGAGCAGTACTTC. Protein: CASSSGGTYEQYF.

The chain carries TRBV11-2 and TRBJ2-5; TRBD2 matches 9 bases. The CDR3 has 17 residues. Germline V gene sequence: CDR1 SGHAT, CDR2 FQNNGV. Trimming took 5 bases from V and 0 from J; bases not matched to a gene: 10. The CDR3 spells CASSPQPSGNYQETQYF. For the CDR3, the DNA is TGTGCCAGCAGCCCCCAGCCTAGCGGGAATTACCAAGAGACCCAGTACTTC.

The genes are TRBV18 and TRBJ2-5; no reliable D call. CDR1 is KGHSH, CDR2 LQKENI, per germline. Trimming cost V 3 bases and J 0 bases, with 14 bases left between them. There are 16 residues in the CDR3. The chain's CDR3 is CASSPNVRRNQETQYF. DNA of the CDR3: TGTGCCAGCTCACCCAACGTCAGGCGGAACCAAGAGACCCAGTACTTC. Combining the CDR3 with reference TRBV18 and TRBJ2-5 gives the whole variable domain NAGVMQNPRHLVRRRGQEARLRCSPMKGHSHVYWYRQLPEEGLKFMVYLQKENIIDESGMPKERFSAEFPKEGPSILRIQQVVRGDSAAYFCASSPNVRRNQETQYFGPGTRLLVL.

The table lists this clonotype with a few counts. J is TRBJ1-5 and V is TRBV2; D remains unclear. The CDR3 has 13 amino acids. The ends were cut back, 1 base at V and 5 bases at J, with 6 bases in the middle. Germline values: CDR1 SNHLY, CDR2 FYNNEI. The CDR3 coding sequence is TGTGCCAGCAGTGAAGAAGTCTATCAGCCCCAGCATTTT. Translated, it gives CASSEEVYQPQHF.

The chain recombines TRBV2 with TRBJ1-5; D is perhaps TRBD1 (6 bases). The ends were cut back, 5 bases at V and 2 bases at J, with 16 bases in the middle. CDR1 is SNHLY, CDR2 FYNNEI, per germline. CDR3 length equals 16 residues. The CDR3 bases are TGTGCCAGCAGTAAGGGGGGGAGATATCGCAATCAGCCCCAGCATTTT. Protein sequence: CASSKGGRYRNQPQHF.

On this clonotype: One junction end does not reproduce the germline sequence, and a read error may be involved. This rearrangement joins TRBV4-1 to TRBJ1-2, with D unclear. Germline V gene sequence: CDR1 MGHRA, CDR2 YSYEKL. The CDR3 runs 16 residues. The chain's CDR3 is CASSQERGEKIYRYTF. DNA of the CDR3: TGCGCCAGCAGCCAAGAACGGGGAGAGAAAATCTATCGCTACACCTTC.

In this sample, this clonotype turned up a few times. The chain employs TRBV20-1 and TRBJ1-1; D is unclear. The CDR3 loop spans 15 amino acids. CDR1 and CDR2 (germline): DFQATT, SNEGSKA (reference sequence). V was shortened by 0 bases and J by 0 bases, with 11 bases between the two germline ends. This CDR3 is CSARDPRMMNTEAFF. For the CDR3, the DNA is TGCAGTGCTAGAGATCCCAGGATGATGAACACTGAAGCTTTCTTT.

This clonotype was detected a few times. The chain has TRBV11-2 and TRBJ1-6; D is ambiguous. CDR3 length: 14 amino acids. The germline V gene encodes CDR1 SGHAT and CDR2 FQNNGV. V lost 1 base, J lost 9 bases, and 10 bases lay in between. CDR3 nucleotides: TGTGCCAGCAGCTTAGTTTACCGGGGTTCACCCCTCCACTTT. This sequence encodes CASSLVYRGSPLHF.

The rearrangement uses TRBV2 and TRBJ1-4; D may be TRBD1 (6 bases). This CDR3 has 14 amino acids. Trimming took off 8 bases at V and 6 bases at J, with 16 bases between the two ends. Germline V gene data show CDR1 as SNHLY and CDR2 as FYNNEI. CDR3 in DNA: TGTGCCAGCGGCCCACAGGGTTTGGATGAAAAACTGTTTTTT. It translates to CASGPQGLDEKLFF.

The V and J genes are TRBV20-1 and TRBJ1-1; 10 bases fit TRBD1. The V gene's germline CDR1 is DFQATT and CDR2 SNEGSKA (reference sequence). CDR3 length: 14 amino acids. Trimming at V came to 2 bases and at J to 7 bases, leaving 7 bases not matched to a gene. The CDR3 bases are TGCAGTGCTAGATTGGGACAGGGGCGAGGTGAAGCTTTCTTT. Its protein product is CSARLGQGRGEAFF.

This clonotype occurred a few times. This sequence joins TRBV3-1 and TRBJ2-1, with TRBD2 matching over 8 bases. Germline V lookup: CDR1 LGHDT, CDR2 YNNKEL (reference sequence). The CDR3 covers 13 residues. The V and J ends lost 4 bases and 7 bases, in that order; junction bases with no gene match: 3. The CDR3: CASSRLARNEQFF. CDR3 coding DNA: TGTGCCAGCAGCCGACTAGCGCGGAATGAGCAGTTCTTC.

The chain joins TRBV3-1 to TRBJ2-3; D may be TRBD2 (5 bases). Germline values: CDR1 LGHDT, CDR2 YNNKEL (reference sequence). There are 15 residues in the CDR3. V gave up 3 bases and J gave up 4 bases, with 14 bases separating them. In nucleotides, the CDR3 is TGTGCCAGCAGCCACCGGGGAACATTGGCAGATACGCAGTATTTT. Translation: CASSHRGTLADTQYF.